Presented here are 28 T cell receptor beta chains from one specimen sequenced in a study of identical twins. TCRdb re-called the 5' RACE reads with MiXCR, one entry per CDR3 protein. This table holds 450,000 to 500,000 distinct CDR3 sequences, 13% to 15% found once. This sample was shared with a second study, whose subject was yellow fever vaccine responses in identical twins.

The sample taken for sequencing was CD4+ T cells sorted from blood. The receptors were sampled from a woman under 30 in good health.

This clonotype was picked up a small number of times. The rearrangement links TRBV20-1 to TRBJ1-1, with 7 nucleotides matching TRBD1. The CDR3 extends over 15 amino acids. V dropped 0 bases and J dropped 4; count of bases not matched to a gene: 8. Germline CDR1 is DFQATT and CDR2 is SNEGSKA (reference sequence). The CDR3 nucleotides read TGCAGTGCTAGAGACCGACAGGGAGGAAGCACTGAAGCTTTCTTT. Protein: CSARDRQGGSTEAFF.

J is TRBJ2-7 and V is TRBV28, with TRBD2 matching 10 bases. V shed 1 base, J shed 3 bases, and the junction held 3 bases outside the gene matches. Germline loops: CDR1 MDHEN, CDR2 SYDVKM. The CDR3 contains 15 residues. The CDR3 spells CASSLSSGSVYEQYF. CDR3 nucleotides: TGTGCCAGCAGTTTATCTAGCGGGAGTGTCTACGAGCAGTACTTC.

The gene calls are TRBV6-2 or TRBV6-3 and TRBJ2-2; 9 bases match TRBD1. CDR3 size: 15 residues. V was pared by 6 bases and J by 4 bases, with 6 bases of the junction left unmatched. From germline, CDR1 is MNHEY and CDR2 SVGEGT. DNA of the CDR3: TGTGCCAGCAGAGGGACAGGGTGGCTCACCGGGGAGCTGTTTTTT. Its protein product is CASRGTGWLTGELFF.

This clonotype has just a few counts. This sequence joins TRBV6-5 and TRBJ2-7; TRBD1 matches at 7 bases. V lost 2 bases and J lost 1; bases outside the gene matches: 5. The CDR3 runs 15 residues. Germline V gene sequence: CDR1 MNHEY, CDR2 SVGAGI. The CDR3 sequence: CASSYEGGGSYEQYF. In DNA form, the CDR3 reads TGTGCCAGCAGTTACGAAGGGGGCGGGTCCTACGAGCAGTACTTC.

CDR3 bases: TGTGCCAGCAGCATACGGACGGCAGGCTACACCTTC. Translated: CASSIRTAGYTF. The gene calls are TRBV7-9 and TRBJ1-2; D is uncertain. Trimming removed 5 bases from V and 8 bases from J, with 12 bases in between. There are 12 residues in the CDR3. Germline CDR1 is SEHNR and CDR2 is FQNEAQ (reference sequence).

This clonotype was observed a handful of times. The CDR3 protein is CASSVGTGEQYF. The CDR3 DNA sequence: TGTGCCAGCAGCGTCGGGACGGGCGAGCAGTACTTC. The gene calls are TRBV2 and TRBJ2-7; D may be TRBD1 or TRBD2 (5 bases each). CDR1 SNHLY and CDR2 FYNNEI come from the germline V gene. The CDR3 has 12 amino acids. V dropped 6 bases and J dropped 6 bases, with 12 bases sitting between them.

This clonotype was seen ten or more times. The chain joins TRBV28 to TRBJ2-7, with D perhaps TRBD1 (6 bases). Germline V gene lookup returns CDR1 MDHEN and CDR2 SYDVKM. With 8 bases removed from V and 5 bases from J, the gap between germline ends came to 19 bases. The CDR3 extends over 14 amino acids. Here the CDR3 reads CASLSGHRANEQYF. The CDR3 DNA is TGTGCCAGCTTGTCAGGGCACAGGGCTAACGAGCAGTACTTC.

The V gene is TRBV12-3 or TRBV12-4, the J gene TRBJ1-1, with 9 bases aligning to TRBD1. The CDR3 extends over 16 amino acids. Trimming took 6 bases from V and 5 from J; bases not matched to a gene: 13. The CDR3 sequence: CASSRAPGQGFTEAFF. CDR3 bases: TGTGCCAGCAGCCGCGCCCCGGGACAGGGTTTTACTGAAGCTTTCTTT.

The V gene is TRBV5-1, the J gene TRBJ2-2, with 9 bases aligning to TRBD2. The CDR3 spans 16 residues. Germline CDR1 and CDR2: SGHRS and YFSETQ. V lost 4 bases, J lost 2 bases, and 6 bases stayed unmatched. The CDR3 DNA sequence: TGCGCCAGCAGCCCTGCGACTAGCGGAAACACCGGGGAGCTGTTTTTT. Protein product: CASSPATSGNTGELFF.

This chain uses TRBV12-3 or TRBV12-4 with TRBJ2-5; TRBD2 agrees at 11 bases. V shed 2 bases and J 8 bases; nucleotides not matched to a gene: 4. The CDR3 is made up of 14 amino acids. CDR3: CASSLTSGGGTQYF. Written as DNA, the CDR3 is TGTGCCAGCAGTTTAACTAGCGGGGGAGGAACCCAGTACTTC.

Notes on this clonotype: Sequence at one end of the junction differs from germline and may be a read error. This chain links TRBV5-6 with TRBJ2-5; 12 bases map to TRBD1. Germline CDR1 reads SGHDT; CDR2 reads YYEEEE. The CDR3 spans 19 residues. The chain's CDR3 is CVSSLYPGQGARYQETQYF. The CDR3 coding sequence is TGTGTCAGCAGCTTGTACCCGGGACAGGGGGCCAGGTACCAAGAGACCCAGTACTTC.

V is TRBV7-2 and J is TRBJ2-7; TRBD2 matches 9 bases. Germline assignment: CDR1 SGHTA and CDR2 FQGNSA. The CDR3 covers 14 residues. V lost 5 bases to trimming and J lost 4 bases; unmatched junction nucleotides: 6. CDR3 bases: TGTGCCAGCAGCGTCGGACTAGCGCCTTACGAGCAGTACTTC. This gives the protein CASSVGLAPYEQYF.

Many counts were recorded for this clonotype. V gene TRBV7-8 combines with J gene TRBJ2-1; 12 positions match TRBD2. Trimming at V came to 7 bases and at J to 2 bases, leaving 9 bases not matched to a gene. Germline CDR1 SGHVS, CDR2 FQNEAQ. CDR3 length equals 17 residues. In DNA form, the CDR3 reads TGTGCCAGCACCATACCTACTAGCGGGAGGCCCTACAATGAGCAGTTCTTC. Translated, it gives CASTIPTSGRPYNEQFF. Full variable domain (rest looked up from reference TRBV7-8 and TRBJ2-1): GAGVSQSPRYKVAKRGQDVALRCDPISGHVSLFWYQQALGQGPEFLTYFQNEAQLDKSGLPSDRFFAERPEGSVSTLKIQRTQQEDSAVYLCASTIPTSGRPYNEQFFGPGTRLTVL.

This clonotype showed up just a few times. The chain combines TRBV20-1 with TRBJ1-1; D is possibly TRBD1 (5 bases). The ends were cut back, 3 bases at V and 7 bases at J, with 9 bases in the middle. Germline CDR1 and CDR2: DFQATT and SNEGSKA (reference sequence). The CDR3 sequence is 11 residues long. DNA for the CDR3: TGCAGTGCTAGGTTAGGGGTTGAAGCTTTCTTT. Residues: CSARLGVEAFF.

The J gene is TRBJ2-5, the V gene TRBV5-8; D is possibly TRBD1 or TRBD2 (6 bases each). Germline V gives CDR1 SGHTS, CDR2 YDEGEE. The CDR3 consists of 12 residues. Trimming left V 2 bases short and J 9 bases short, with 11 bases between. CDR3 sequence (DNA): TGTGCCAGCAGCTTAGGGGGGAAGGCCCAGTACTTC. This translates into CASSLGGKAQYF.

This clonotype appeared many times. The chain employs TRBV7-9 and TRBJ1-1; D possibly corresponds to TRBD1 (6 bases). This CDR3 comprises 15 residues. Trimming shortened V by 5 bases and J by 1 base, and 14 bases separated the two germline ends. The germline V gene has CDR1 SEHNR and CDR2 FQNEAQ (reference sequence). In DNA form, the CDR3 reads TGTGCCAGCAGCCCGCGGACAGTGGCGAACACTGAAGCTTTCTTT. This sequence encodes CASSPRTVANTEAFF.

V and J are TRBV12-2 and TRBJ1-4. TRBV12-2 is a pseudogene locus. This CDR3 comprises 17 residues. The CDR3 loop reads CASRSGQQEATNEKLFF. The CDR3 DNA follows: TGTGCAAGTCGCTCAGGACAGCAGGAGGCAACTAATGAAAAACTGTTTTTT.

This clonotype was counted a few times. The chain is built from TRBV12-3 or TRBV12-4 and TRBJ1-5, with TRBD1 identical over 12 bases. V trimming: 5 bases; J trimming: 1 base; junction bases outside the gene matches: 6. There are 17 residues in the CDR3. The CDR3 is CASSPGTGGLSNQPQHF. CDR3 nucleotide sequence: TGTGCCAGCAGTCCAGGGACAGGGGGCCTGAGCAATCAGCCCCAGCATTTT.

The chain joins TRBV4-3 to TRBJ2-7; TRBD2 is a possible D gene (6 bases). Between the trimmed V and J ends, which lost 4 bases and 3 bases, there was a span of 16 bases. CDR1 and CDR2 (germline): LGHNA, YSLEER. This CDR3 contains 15 residues. The CDR3: CASSPTGSGGYEQYF. In DNA form, the CDR3 reads TGCGCCAGCAGCCCCACGGGTAGCGGAGGCTACGAGCAGTACTTC.

The chain couples TRBV4-3 to TRBJ2-7, with TRBD1 as a possible D gene (6 bases). CDR3 length equals 14 residues. Per germline, CDR1 LGHNA and CDR2 YSLEER. Between the trimmed V and J ends, which lost 3 bases and 9 bases, there was a span of 18 bases. The CDR3 DNA reads as TGCGCCAGCAGCCAGGACTCCGCAGGGGTGGGGCAGTACTTC. Translating gives CASSQDSAGVGQYF.

This clonotype was observed a handful of times. V gene TRBV9 combines with J gene TRBJ2-7; D perhaps matches TRBD2 (8 bases). Germline CDR1 reads SGDLS; CDR2 reads YYNGEE. Trimming stripped 0 bases from V and 3 bases from J, with 16 bases between. The CDR3 sequence is 16 residues long. Written as DNA, the CDR3 is TGTGCCAGCAGCGTAGCCGGGACAGCGGGAGTCTACGAGCAGTACTTC. Protein product: CASSVAGTAGVYEQYF.

The chain joins TRBV6-1 to TRBJ2-7, with D maybe TRBD1 (5 bases). The CDR3 loop spans 16 amino acids. V dropped 6 bases and J dropped 3 bases, with 21 bases sitting between them. Germline V gene sequence: CDR1 MNHNS, CDR2 SASEGT. This chain's CDR3 is CASRPEGVWQGYEQYF. CDR3 DNA sequence: TGTGCCAGCAGACCCGAAGGGGTGTGGCAGGGCTACGAGCAGTACTTC.

The chain carries TRBV7-2 and TRBJ1-5; no clear D. The CDR3 extends over 14 amino acids. V was shortened by 4 bases and J by 1 base, with 8 bases between the two germline ends. CDR1 is SGHTA and CDR2 is FQGNSA in the germline V gene. In nucleotides, the CDR3 is TGTGCCAGCAGCTCAGCGGACAGCAATCAGCCCCAGCATTTT. Its translation is CASSSADSNQPQHF.

This chain uses TRBV29-1 with TRBJ2-5; 11 nucleotides match TRBD1. The trim removed 4 bases at V and 4 bases at J, leaving 5 bases unmatched. The CDR3 is 14 residues long. Germline loops: CDR1 SQVTM, CDR2 ANQGSEA. The CDR3 bases are TGCAGCGTTGTTGGGACAGGGGGATCAGAGACCCAGTACTTC. Amino acids: CSVVGTGGSETQYF.

The chain employs TRBV10-3 and TRBJ2-2; D is perhaps TRBD2 (6 bases). CDR3 length equals 15 residues. Between the trimmed V and J ends, which lost 4 bases and 1 base, there was a span of 10 bases. The germline gives CDR1 ENHRY, CDR2 SYGVKD. CDR3 nucleotides: TGTGCCATCAGTGTAACAGCGGGGAACACCGGGGAGCTGTTTTTT. It specifies CAISVTAGNTGELFF.

This clonotype was observed a handful of times. The V gene is TRBV2, the J gene TRBJ2-3; D gene uncertain. The CDR3 extends over 14 amino acids. V lost 3 bases and J lost 5, with 12 bases in between. Germline V gene sequence: CDR1 SNHLY, CDR2 FYNNEI. The CDR3 reads CASSDSIEIDTQYF. The CDR3 region has the DNA TGTGCCAGCAGTGATTCTATCGAGATAGATACGCAGTATTTT.

This clonotype showed up many times. The chain has TRBV6-5 and TRBJ2-7; D may correspond to TRBD1 or TRBD2 (5 bases each). The CDR3 length is 15 residues. V lost 4 bases and J 4 bases, leaving 17 bases between the germline ends. Germline-derived CDR1 and CDR2 are MNHEY and SVGAGI. The CDR3 DNA is TGTGCCAGCAGTTTCACTAGGGGTGAGGCGTACGAGCAGTACTTC. It codes for CASSFTRGEAYEQYF.

As DNA, the CDR3 is TGTGCCACCAGTGATAGCGGACAGGGCTATAACAGGGATACGCAGTATTTT. Translating it yields CATSDSGQGYNRDTQYF. The rearrangement joins TRBV24-1 to TRBJ2-3; 8 bases map to TRBD1. This CDR3 has 17 amino acids. In germline, CDR1 is KGHDR, CDR2 SFDVKD. V lost 3 bases to trimming and J lost 6 bases; unmatched junction nucleotides: 13.